The 14 T cell receptor beta chains reported below all come from one sample, sequenced in a study of blood T cell repertoires in COVID-19. Produced via immunoSEQ multiplex PCR; TCRdb's table is partial and in-frame only. The repertoire holds about 55,000 clones, with 87% as singletons. The sequenced sample consisted of peripheral blood. Receptor source: a man in his forties with COVID-19, enrolled during active disease.

The DNA for the CDR3 is TGCAGCGTTGCAGGGACAGGGGACACTGAAGCTTTCTTT. Amino acids: CSVAGTGDTEAFF. The V gene is TRBV29-1, the J gene TRBJ1-1; 10 bases fit TRBD1. The V gene end was trimmed by 4 bases and the J gene end by 3 bases; junction bases not matched to a gene: 2. This CDR3 is 13 amino acids long. Per the germline V gene, CDR1 is SQVTM and CDR2 is ANQGSEA. Drawing the rest from reference TRBV29-1 and TRBJ1-1, the complete variable domain is SAVISQKPSRDICQRGTSLTIQCQVDSQVTMMFWYRQQPGQSLTLIATANQGSEATYESGFVIDKFPISRPNLTFSTLTVSNMSPEDSSIYLCSVAGTGDTEAFFGQGTRLTVV.

The rearrangement joins TRBV29-1 to TRBJ2-1; a weak D match, TRBD2 (5 bases). V gave up 4 bases and J gave up 8 bases, with 18 bases separating them. Germline V gene lookup returns CDR1 SQVTM and CDR2 ANQGSEA. The CDR3 totals 14 residues. As DNA, the CDR3 is TGCAGCGTTGGCGGGCCCTTCCCCAGCGATGAGCAGTTCTTC. Translated, it gives CSVGGPFPSDEQFF.

The chain carries TRBV6-2 or TRBV6-3 and TRBJ1-4; 10 bases fit TRBD1. The CDR3 extends over 15 amino acids. Germline trimming cut 0 bases from V and 5 bases from J; bases unmatched to any gene: 0. Germline V gene sequence: CDR1 MNHEY, CDR2 SVGEGT. The chain's CDR3 is CASSYSTGGNEKLFF. The DNA of the CDR3 is TGTGCCAGCAGTTACTCGACAGGGGGCAATGAAAAACTGTTTTTT.

This chain joins TRBV7-9 and TRBJ2-1; D is possibly TRBD2 (5 bases). This CDR3 spans 14 amino acids. Trimming left V 5 bases short and J 5 bases short, with 13 bases between. Looked up from germline, CDR1 is SEHNR and CDR2 is FQNEAQ (reference sequence). The CDR3 is CASSEAAGNNEQFF. In DNA, the CDR3 is TGTGCCAGCAGCGAGGCGGCCGGGAACAATGAGCAGTTCTTC.

The genes are TRBV28 and TRBJ1-1; D remains ambiguous. CDR1 is MDHEN and CDR2 is SYDVKM in the germline V gene. With 5 bases removed from V and 5 bases from J, the gap between germline ends came to 12 bases. CDR3 length: 13 amino acids. The chain's CDR3 is CASSQVGRTEAFF. As DNA, the CDR3 is TGTGCCAGCAGTCAGGTGGGGAGGACTGAAGCTTTCTTT.

The chain uses TRBV9 and TRBJ2-7; D is perhaps TRBD2 (6 bases). This CDR3 comprises 16 residues. V dropped 4 bases and J dropped 5 bases, with 22 bases sitting between them. In germline, CDR1 is SGDLS, CDR2 YYNGEE. The CDR3, as DNA: TGTGCCAGCAGCCCCCAACCCCCCGGGGGTGTTGACGAGCAGTACTTC. It encodes CASSPQPPGGVDEQYF. The full variable domain, in which reference TRBV9 and TRBJ2-7 provide the parts outside the CDR3, is DSGVTQTPKHLITATGQRVTLRCSPRSGDLSVYWYQQSLDQGLQFLIQYYNGEERAKGNILERFSAQQFPDLHSELNLSSLELGDSALYFCASSPQPPGGVDEQYFGPGTRLTVT.

The chain employs TRBV4-1 and TRBJ1-2, with D perhaps TRBD1 (6 bases). Germline V CDR1 and CDR2: MGHRA, YSYEKL. This CDR3 has 15 residues. The V end was cut by 0 bases, the J end by 5 bases, with 13 bases between. CDR3 protein: CASSQEGRGPYGYTF. The CDR3 DNA reads as TGCGCCAGCAGCCAAGAAGGCAGGGGTCCTTATGGCTACACCTTC.

With regard to this clone: At one boundary the junction diverges from the germline segment, which might be a read error. The V and J genes are TRBV7-7 and TRBJ2-7; TRBD2 might be the D (6 bases). The CDR3 runs to 15 residues. Germline assignment: CDR1 SSHAT and CDR2 FNYEAQ (reference sequence). Here the CDR3 DNA reads TGTGCTAGCAGCTTAGCGGCAGGAAGCTCCTACGAGCAGTACTTC. It yields the protein CASSLAAGSSYEQYF.

The CDR3 here is CASSLGSGNEQFF. Written as DNA, the CDR3 is TGTGCCAGCAGCTTGGGTAGCGGGAATGAGCAGTTCTTC. This chain uses TRBV5-6 with TRBJ2-1; 7 bases align to TRBD2. Germline V gene data show CDR1 as SGHDT and CDR2 as YYEEEE. The V and J ends lost 0 bases and 7 bases, in that order; junction bases with no gene match: 1. This CDR3 comprises 13 residues.

V is TRBV29-1 and J is TRBJ2-5; 8 bases match TRBD1. CDR3 length equals 14 residues. Germline lookup yields CDR1 SQVTM and CDR2 ANQGSEA. V was pared by 5 bases and J by 7 bases, with 12 bases of the junction left unmatched. The CDR3 loop reads CSVSPGTGLGTQYF. In DNA form, the CDR3 reads TGCAGCGTTAGCCCCGGGACAGGACTTGGGACCCAGTACTTC.

Relative to its sample, this clone is medium-sized. This chain connects TRBV6-2 or TRBV6-3 to TRBJ1-5; the D gene is possibly TRBD1 (6 bases). Looked up from germline, CDR1 is MNHEY and CDR2 is SVGEGT. The CDR3 is 13 amino acids. Trimming stripped 5 bases from V and 7 bases from J, with 12 bases between. The CDR3 protein is CASSADRKQPQHF. CDR3 DNA sequence: TGTGCCAGCAGTGCCGACAGGAAACAGCCCCAGCATTTT.

This clone was recorded only once. This chain links TRBV19 with TRBJ2-7; TRBD2 matches at 7 bases. Trimming cost V 5 bases and J 6 bases; bases outside gene matches: 4. Germline values: CDR1 LNHDA, CDR2 SQIVND (reference sequence). The CDR3 spans 12 residues. CDR3 sequence reads: CASSVRGSEQYF. Written as DNA, the CDR3 is TGTGCCAGTAGTGTGCGGGGGTCCGAGCAGTACTTC.

The chain carries TRBV30 and TRBJ1-5; a weak D match, TRBD1 (6 bases). This CDR3 is built from 13 residues. Germline CDR1 reads GTSNPN; CDR2 reads SVGIG (reference sequence). V was clipped by 0 bases and J by 6 bases, with 9 bases between them. The CDR3 here is CAWSVRGAQPQHF. The CDR3 DNA reads as TGTGCCTGGAGTGTACGGGGGGCTCAGCCCCAGCATTTT.

The V gene is TRBV7-9, the J gene TRBJ2-1; 13 positions match TRBD2. CDR3 length: 16 amino acids. The trim removed 2 bases at V and 7 bases at J, leaving 5 bases unmatched. The germline gives CDR1 SEHNR, CDR2 FQNEAQ (reference sequence). This CDR3 reads CASSLRLAGGGNEQFF. In DNA, the CDR3 is TGTGCCAGCAGCTTAAGACTAGCGGGAGGTGGGAATGAGCAGTTCTTC.